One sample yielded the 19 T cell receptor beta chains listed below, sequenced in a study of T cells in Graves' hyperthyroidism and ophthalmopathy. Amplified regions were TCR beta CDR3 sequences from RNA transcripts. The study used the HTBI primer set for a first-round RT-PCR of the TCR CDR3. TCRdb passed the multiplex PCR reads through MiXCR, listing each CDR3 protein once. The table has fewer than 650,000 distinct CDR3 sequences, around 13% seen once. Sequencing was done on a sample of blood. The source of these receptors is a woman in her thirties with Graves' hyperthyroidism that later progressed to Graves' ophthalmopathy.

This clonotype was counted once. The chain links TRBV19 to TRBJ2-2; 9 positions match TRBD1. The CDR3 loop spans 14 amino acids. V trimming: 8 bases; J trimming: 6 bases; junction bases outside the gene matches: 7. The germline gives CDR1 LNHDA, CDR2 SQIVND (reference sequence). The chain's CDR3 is CASGTGWKAGELFF. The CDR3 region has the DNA TGTGCCAGTGGGACAGGGTGGAAGGCCGGGGAGCTGTTTTTT.

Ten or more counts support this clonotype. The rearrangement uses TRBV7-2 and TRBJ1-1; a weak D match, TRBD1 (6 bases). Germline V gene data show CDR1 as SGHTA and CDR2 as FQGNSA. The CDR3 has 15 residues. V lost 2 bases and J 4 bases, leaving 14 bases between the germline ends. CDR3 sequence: CASSLTGGEGTEAFF. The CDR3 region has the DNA TGTGCCAGCAGCTTAACCGGGGGCGAGGGCACTGAAGCTTTCTTT.

CDR3 amino acids: CATSDLHYGELFF. CDR3 DNA: TGTGCCACCAGTGATTTGCACTACGGGGAGCTGTTTTTT. The chain uses TRBV24-1 and TRBJ2-2; D is ambiguous. Germline lookup yields CDR1 KGHDR and CDR2 SFDVKD. V was clipped by 0 bases and J by 7 bases, with 5 bases between them. The CDR3 totals 13 residues.

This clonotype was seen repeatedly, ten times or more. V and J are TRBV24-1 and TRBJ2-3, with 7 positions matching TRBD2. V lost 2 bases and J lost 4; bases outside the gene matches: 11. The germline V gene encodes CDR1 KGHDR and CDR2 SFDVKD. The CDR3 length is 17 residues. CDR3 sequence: CATSDSVFRGSADTQYF. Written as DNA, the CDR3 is TGTGCCACCAGTGATTCAGTATTCCGCGGGAGTGCAGATACGCAGTATTTT.

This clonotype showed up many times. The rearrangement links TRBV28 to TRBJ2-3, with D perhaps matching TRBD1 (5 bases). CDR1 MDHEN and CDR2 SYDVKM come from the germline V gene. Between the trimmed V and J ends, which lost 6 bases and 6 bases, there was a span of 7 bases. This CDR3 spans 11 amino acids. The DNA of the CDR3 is TGTGCCAGCAGCTGGGGCGATACGCAGTATTTT. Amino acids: CASSWGDTQYF.

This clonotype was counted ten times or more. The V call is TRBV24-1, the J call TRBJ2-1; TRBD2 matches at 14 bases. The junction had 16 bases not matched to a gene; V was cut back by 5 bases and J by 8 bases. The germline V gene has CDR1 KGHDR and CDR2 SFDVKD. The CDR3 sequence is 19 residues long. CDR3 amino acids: CATSGGTSGSAGRADEQFF. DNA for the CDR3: TGTGCCACCAGTGGAGGGACTAGCGGGAGCGCGGGACGCGCGGATGAGCAGTTCTTC.

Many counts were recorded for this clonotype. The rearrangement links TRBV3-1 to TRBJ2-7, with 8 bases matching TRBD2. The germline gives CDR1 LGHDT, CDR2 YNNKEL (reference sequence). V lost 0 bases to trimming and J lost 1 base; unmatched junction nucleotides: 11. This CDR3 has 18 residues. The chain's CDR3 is CASSQEISAGDFSYEQYF. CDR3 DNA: TGTGCCAGCAGCCAAGAAATTTCAGCGGGAGATTTTTCCTACGAGCAGTACTTC.

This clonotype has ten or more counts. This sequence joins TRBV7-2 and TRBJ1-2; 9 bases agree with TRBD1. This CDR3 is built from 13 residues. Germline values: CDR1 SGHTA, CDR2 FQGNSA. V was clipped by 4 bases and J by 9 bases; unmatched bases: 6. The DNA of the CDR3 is TGTGCCAGCAGCTCGGGACAGGGTCTTCGCTACACCTTC. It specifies CASSSGQGLRYTF.

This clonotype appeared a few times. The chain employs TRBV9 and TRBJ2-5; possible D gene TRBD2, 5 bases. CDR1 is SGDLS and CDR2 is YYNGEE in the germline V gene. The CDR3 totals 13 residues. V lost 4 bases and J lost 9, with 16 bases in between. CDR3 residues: CASSLLEESSQYF. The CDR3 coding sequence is TGTGCCAGCAGCCTACTAGAGGAGTCCTCCCAGTACTTC.

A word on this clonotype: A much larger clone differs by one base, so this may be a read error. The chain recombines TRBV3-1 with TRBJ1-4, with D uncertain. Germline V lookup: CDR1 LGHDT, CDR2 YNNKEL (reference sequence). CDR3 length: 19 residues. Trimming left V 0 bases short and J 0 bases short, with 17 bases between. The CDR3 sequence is CASSQDWAILLATNEKLFF. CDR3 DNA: TGTGCCAGCAGCCAAGATTGGGCAATCCTCCTTGCAACTAATGAAAAACTGTTTTTT.

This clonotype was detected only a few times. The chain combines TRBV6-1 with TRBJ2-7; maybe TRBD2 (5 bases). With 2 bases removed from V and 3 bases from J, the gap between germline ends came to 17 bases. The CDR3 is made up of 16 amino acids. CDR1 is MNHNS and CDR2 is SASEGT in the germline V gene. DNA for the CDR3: TGTGCCAGCAGTGAAATAGGTGTGGGAGCGGTCTACGAGCAGTACTTC. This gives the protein CASSEIGVGAVYEQYF.

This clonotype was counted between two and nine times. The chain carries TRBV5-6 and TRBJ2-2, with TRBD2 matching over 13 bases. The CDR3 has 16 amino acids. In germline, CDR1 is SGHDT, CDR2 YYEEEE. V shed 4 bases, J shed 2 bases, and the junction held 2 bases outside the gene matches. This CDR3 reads CASSEGLAGNTGELFF. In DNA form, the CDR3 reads TGTGCCAGCAGCGAGGGACTAGCGGGAAACACCGGGGAGCTGTTTTTT.

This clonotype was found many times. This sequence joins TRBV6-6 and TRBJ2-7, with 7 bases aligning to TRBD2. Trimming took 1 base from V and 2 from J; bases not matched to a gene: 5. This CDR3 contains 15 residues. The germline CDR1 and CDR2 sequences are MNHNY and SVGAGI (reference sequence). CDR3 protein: CASSYLGGSTYEQYF. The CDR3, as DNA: TGTGCCAGCAGTTACTTGGGGGGGAGTACCTACGAGCAGTACTTC.

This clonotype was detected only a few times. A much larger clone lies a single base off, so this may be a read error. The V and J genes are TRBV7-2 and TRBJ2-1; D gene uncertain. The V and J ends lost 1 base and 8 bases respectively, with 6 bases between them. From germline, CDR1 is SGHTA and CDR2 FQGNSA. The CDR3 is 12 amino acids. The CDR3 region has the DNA TGTGCCAGCAGCTTAGGTCGCTATGAGCAGTTCTTC. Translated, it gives CASSLGRYEQFF.

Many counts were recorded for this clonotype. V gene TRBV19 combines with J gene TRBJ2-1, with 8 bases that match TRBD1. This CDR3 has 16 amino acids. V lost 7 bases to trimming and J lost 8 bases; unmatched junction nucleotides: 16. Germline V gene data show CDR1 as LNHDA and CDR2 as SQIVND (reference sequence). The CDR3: CASTDGGAGGLDEQFF. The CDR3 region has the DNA TGTGCCAGTACTGATGGGGGAGCAGGGGGCCTGGATGAGCAGTTCTTC.

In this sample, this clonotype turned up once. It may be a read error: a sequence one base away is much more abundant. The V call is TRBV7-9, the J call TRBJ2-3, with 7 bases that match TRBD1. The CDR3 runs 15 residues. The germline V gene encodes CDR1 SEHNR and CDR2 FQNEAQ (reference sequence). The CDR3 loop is CASSQGGSRTDTQCF. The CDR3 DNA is TGTGCCAGCAGTCAAGGGGGCTCCCGCACAGATACGCAGTGTTTT.

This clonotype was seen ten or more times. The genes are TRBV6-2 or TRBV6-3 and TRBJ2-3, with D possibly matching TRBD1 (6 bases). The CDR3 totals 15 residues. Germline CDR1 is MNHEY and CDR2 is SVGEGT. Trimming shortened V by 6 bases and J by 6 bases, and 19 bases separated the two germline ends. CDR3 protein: CASRSQGFGPDTQYF. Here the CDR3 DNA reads TGTGCCAGCAGATCGCAGGGGTTTGGTCCCGATACGCAGTATTTT.

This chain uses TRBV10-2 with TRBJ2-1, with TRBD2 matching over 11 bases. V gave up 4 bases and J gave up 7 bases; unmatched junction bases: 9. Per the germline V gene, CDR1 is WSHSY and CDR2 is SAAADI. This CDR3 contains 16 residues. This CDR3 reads CASSGSGRAKGNEQFF. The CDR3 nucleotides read TGCGCCAGCAGTGGTAGCGGGAGGGCTAAAGGGAATGAGCAGTTCTTC.

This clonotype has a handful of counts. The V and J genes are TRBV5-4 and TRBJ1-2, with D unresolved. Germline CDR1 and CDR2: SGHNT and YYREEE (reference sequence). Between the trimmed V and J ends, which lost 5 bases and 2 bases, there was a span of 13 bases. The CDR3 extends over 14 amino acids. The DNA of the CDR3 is TGTGCCAGCAGTCGCCCCTCACCCAACTATGGCTACACCTTC. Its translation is CASSRPSPNYGYTF.